Listed here are 8 T cell receptor beta chains from one sample, sequenced in a study of blood T cell repertoires in COVID-19. The repertoire was sequenced with immunoSEQ multiplex PCR; TCRdb's copy has only in-frame clones and lacks some. The sample shows about 59,000 clones, 70% to 80% of them seen only once. The sequencing input was peripheral blood. Source of these receptors: a human donor in a cohort sampled during active COVID-19.

This clone was seen once. This chain uses TRBV27 with TRBJ1-4; D not resolved. Trimming shortened V by 4 bases and J by 8 bases, and 14 bases separated the two germline ends. This CDR3 is built from 14 residues. CDR1 is MNHEY, CDR2 SMNVEV, per germline (reference sequence). The CDR3 here is CASSSKTRREKLFF. CDR3 nucleotides: TGTGCCAGCAGTTCCAAGACAAGAAGGGAAAAACTGTTTTTT. The full variable domain, rest sourced from reference TRBV27 and TRBJ1-4, is EAQVTQNPRYLITVTGKKLTVTCSQNMNHEYMSWYRQDPGLGLRQIYYSMNVEVTDKGDVPEGYKVSRKEKRNFPLILESPSPNQTSLYFCASSSKTRREKLFFGSGTQLSVL.

The rearrangement joins TRBV12-3 or TRBV12-4 to TRBJ1-5; D gene uncertain. Trimming removed 4 bases from V and 6 bases from J, with 10 bases in between. The CDR3 spans 13 residues. CDR3: CASSSQLAQPQHF. DNA of the CDR3: TGTGCCAGCAGTTCACAGCTGGCTCAGCCCCAGCATTTT.

Note on this clone: Other DNA sequences within the sample encode an identical CDR3. The chain links TRBV2 to TRBJ2-3; 7 bases are a match to TRBD2. CDR3 size: 14 residues. Germline values: CDR1 SNHLY, CDR2 FYNNEI. The J segment lost 0 bases and the V segment lost 8 bases, leaving 5 bases of the junction unmatched. CDR3 protein: CASRPGGSTDTQYF. In DNA, the CDR3 is TGTGCCAGCCGTCCGGGGGGAAGCACAGATACGCAGTATTTT.

The rearrangement uses TRBV2 and TRBJ2-2, with 9 nucleotides matching TRBD1. CDR3 size: 14 residues. Germline V gives CDR1 SNHLY, CDR2 FYNNEI. J lost 6 bases, V lost 5 bases, and 4 bases had no gene match. CDR3 loop: CASSQDRGPGELFF. In nucleotides, the CDR3 is TGTGCCAGCAGTCAGGACAGGGGACCCGGGGAGCTGTTTTTT.

This rearrangement joins TRBV4-1 to TRBJ2-1, with unresolved D. In germline, CDR1 is MGHRA, CDR2 YSYEKL. The CDR3 spans 15 residues. The germline V and J ends were trimmed by 5 bases and 2 bases, with 13 bases remaining between them. DNA for the CDR3: TGCGCCAGCAGCGCCAACTATGAGCCCTACAATGAGCAGTTCTTC. This gives the protein CASSANYEPYNEQFF.

This chain connects TRBV6-6 to TRBJ2-1, with D unclear. The V gene lost 4 bases and the J gene lost 0 bases, with 10 bases spanning the gap. Germline values: CDR1 MNHNY, CDR2 SVGAGI (reference sequence). The CDR3 sequence is 15 residues long. Here the CDR3 DNA reads TGTGCCAGCAGTTTTGACTCCAGCTCCTACAATGAGCAGTTCTTC. It yields the protein CASSFDSSSYNEQFF.

The chain joins TRBV7-2 to TRBJ2-3; 7 positions match TRBD1. CDR1 SGHTA and CDR2 FQGNSA come from the germline V gene. J gave up 1 base and V 3 bases, and 13 bases lay outside the gene matches. CDR3 length: 18 amino acids. The CDR3 protein is CASSLGTVPGVGTDTQYF. For the CDR3, the DNA is TGTGCCAGCAGCTTGGGGACAGTACCCGGCGTCGGCACAGATACGCAGTATTTT.

J is TRBJ2-1 and V is TRBV3-1 (or the pseudogene TRBV3-2); the D gene is possibly TRBD2 (5 bases). CDR3 size: 14 residues. V was pared by 1 base and J by 6 bases, with 10 bases between. CDR1 and CDR2 (germline): LGHDT, YNNKEL (reference sequence). CDR3 in amino acids: CASSQGTRLNEQFF. CDR3 DNA sequence: TGTGCCAGCAGCCAAGGGACTCGCCTCAATGAGCAGTTCTTC.